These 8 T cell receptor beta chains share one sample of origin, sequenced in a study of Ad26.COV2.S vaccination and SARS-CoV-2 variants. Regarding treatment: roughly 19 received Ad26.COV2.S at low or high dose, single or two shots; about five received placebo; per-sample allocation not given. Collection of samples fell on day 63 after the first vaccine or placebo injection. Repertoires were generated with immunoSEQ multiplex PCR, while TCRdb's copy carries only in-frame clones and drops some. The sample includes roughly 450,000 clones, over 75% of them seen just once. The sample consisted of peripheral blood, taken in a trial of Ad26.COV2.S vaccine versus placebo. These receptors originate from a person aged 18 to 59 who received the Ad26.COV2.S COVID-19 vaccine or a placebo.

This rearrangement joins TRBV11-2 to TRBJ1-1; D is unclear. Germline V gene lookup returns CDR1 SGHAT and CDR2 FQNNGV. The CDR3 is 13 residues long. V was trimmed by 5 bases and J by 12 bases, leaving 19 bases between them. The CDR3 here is CASSLRSGWWTFF. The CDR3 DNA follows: TGTGCCAGCAGCCTTAGGTCCGGGTGGTGGACTTTCTTT.

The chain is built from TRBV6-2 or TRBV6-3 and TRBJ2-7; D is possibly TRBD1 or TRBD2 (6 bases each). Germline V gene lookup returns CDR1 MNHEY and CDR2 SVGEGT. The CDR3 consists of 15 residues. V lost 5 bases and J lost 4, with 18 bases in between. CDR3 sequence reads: CASSNERRGKYEQYF. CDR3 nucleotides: TGTGCCAGCAGTAACGAGCGGAGGGGGAAATACGAGCAGTACTTC.

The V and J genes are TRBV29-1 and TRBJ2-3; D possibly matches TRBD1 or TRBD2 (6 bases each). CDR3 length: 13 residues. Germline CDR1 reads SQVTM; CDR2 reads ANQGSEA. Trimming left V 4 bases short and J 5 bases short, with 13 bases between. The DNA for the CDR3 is TGCAGCGTTGTGGTAGGGGGAGGAGATACGCAGTATTTT. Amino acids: CSVVVGGGDTQYF.

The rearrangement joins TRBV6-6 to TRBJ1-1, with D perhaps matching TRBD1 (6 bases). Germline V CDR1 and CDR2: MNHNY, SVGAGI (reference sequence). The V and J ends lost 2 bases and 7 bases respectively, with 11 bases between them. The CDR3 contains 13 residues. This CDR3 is CASSYGAGVEAFF. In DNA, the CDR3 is TGTGCCAGCAGTTACGGGGCAGGGGTTGAAGCTTTCTTT.

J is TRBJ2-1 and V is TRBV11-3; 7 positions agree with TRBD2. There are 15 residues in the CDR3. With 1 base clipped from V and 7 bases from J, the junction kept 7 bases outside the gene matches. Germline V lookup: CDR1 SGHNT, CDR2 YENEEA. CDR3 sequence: CASSLGLGGQNEQFF. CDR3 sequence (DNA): TGTGCCAGCAGCTTAGGACTGGGAGGGCAAAATGAGCAGTTCTTC.

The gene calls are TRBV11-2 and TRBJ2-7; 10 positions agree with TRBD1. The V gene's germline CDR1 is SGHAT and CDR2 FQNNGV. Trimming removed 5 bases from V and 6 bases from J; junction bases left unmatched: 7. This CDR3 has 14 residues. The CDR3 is CASSPGQGGSEQYF. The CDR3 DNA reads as TGTGCCAGCAGCCCCGGACAGGGGGGATCCGAGCAGTACTTC. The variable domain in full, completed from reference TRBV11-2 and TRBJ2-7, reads EAGVAQSPRYKIIEKRQSVAFWCNPISGHATLYWYQQILGQGPKLLIQFQNNGVVDDSQLPKDRFSAERLKGVDSTLKIQPAKLEDSAVYLCASSPGQGGSEQYFGPGTRLTVT.

The CDR3 coding sequence is TGTGCCAGCAGCCAGACAGGGGTATACAATGAGCAGTTCTTC. This codes for CASSQTGVYNEQFF. The chain couples TRBV14 to TRBJ2-1; the match to TRBD1 covers 8 bases. This CDR3 comprises 14 residues. With 3 bases clipped from V and 4 bases from J, the junction kept 2 bases outside the gene matches. Germline V gene sequence: CDR1 SGHDN, CDR2 FVKESK. The whole variable domain, remainder taken from reference TRBV14 and TRBJ2-1, is EAGVTQFPSHSVIEKGQTVTLRCDPISGHDNLYWYRRVMGKEIKFLLHFVKESKQDESGMPNNRFLAERTGGTYSTLKVQPAELEDSGVYFCASSQTGVYNEQFFGPGTRLTVL.

The CDR3 spells CASSDAQGQNSPLHF. The CDR3 bases are TGTGCCAGCAGTGATGCACAGGGCCAAAATTCACCCCTCCACTTT. This chain uses TRBV6-2 or TRBV6-3 with TRBJ1-6; D is possibly TRBD1 (6 bases). This CDR3 is 15 amino acids long. V lost 5 bases and J lost 7, with 15 bases in between. Germline V gene lookup returns CDR1 MNHEY and CDR2 SVGEGT.